This TCR beta chain was retrieved from a study of Graves' ophthalmopathy and Graves' hyperthyroidism. The wider study: Specimen type is peripheral blood, obtained at initial diagnosis before any treatment. Points from the study as a whole: The study's model predicted ophthalmopathy progression at about 71% sensitivity and about 72% specificity.

In its sample, this clonotype was seen many times. What it binds is unknown. This CDR3 contains 13 residues. Germline CDR1 MNHNS, CDR2 SASEGT. V lost 4 bases and J lost 8; bases outside the gene matches: 7. For repertoire sequencing, the TCR beta CDR3 regions were amplified from RNA transcripts. In the first round, RT-PCR was carried out with HTBI primers, and a multiplex PCR formed the second round. TCRdb called the multiplex PCR reads again in MiXCR, with one record for every CDR3 protein. The table records hundreds of thousands of distinct CDR3 sequences, 20% to 25% of them present only once. The receptor was isolated from a young woman with stable Graves' hyperthyroidism. Some clones in this sample may be carry-over from other donors' samples. V is TRBV6-1 and J is TRBJ1-2, with 7 bases lining up with TRBD1. The sample consisted of peripheral blood. Here the CDR3 reads CASSGQGVRGYTF. CDR3 DNA: TGTGCCAGCAGTGGACAGGGAGTTCGCGGCTACACCTTC.